This is a list of T cell receptor beta chains from one sample in a study of T cells in Graves' hyperthyroidism and ophthalmopathy. One entry per CDR3 protein results from TCRdb running MiXCR on the multiplex PCR reads. The sample shows about 840,000 distinct CDR3 sequences, about two fifths of them seen only once. The sample was blood. The source of these receptors is a man aged 18 to 30 with Graves' hyperthyroidism. Each CDR3 is given with its conserved first and last residue. A D gene is named only where the DNA matches it firmly. Clone sizes are given selectively: once, few, many, or a class where the clone is expanded.

>TRBD2|TRBV12-3/TRBV12-4|TRBJ2-7|-
TGTGCCAGCAGTTTAGCCCCGGGGGGGGCCAACGAGCAGTACTTC
CASSLAPGGANEQYF
>-|TRBV10-3|TRBJ1-5|-
TGTGCCATCAGCTCCGGGCCGGGAAGTCAGCCCCAGCATTTT
CAISSGPGSQPQHF
>-|TRBV29-1|TRBJ1-1|many
TGCAGCGTTGAATCACGGACTGGCCCCACTGAAGCTTTCTTT
CSVESRTGPTEAFF
>TRBD1|TRBV7-8|TRBJ1-5|many
TGTGCCAGCAGCTCCCAGGGGGGATTAGGTCAGCCCCAGCATTTT
CASSSQGGLGQPQHF
>-|TRBV7-9|TRBJ1-1|many
TGTGCCAGCAGCTTAGGCTGGCGGGACACTGAAGCTTTCTTT
CASSLGWRDTEAFF
>TRBD1|TRBV9|TRBJ2-2|-
TGTGCCAGCAGCGTCGGGACAGGGGGCGAAAACACCGGGGAGCTGTTTTTT
CASSVGTGGENTGELFF
>-|TRBV29-1|TRBJ2-1|-
TGCAGCGTTCGGAGGGGGGATGAGCAGTTCTTC
CSVRRGDEQFF
>-|TRBV29-1|TRBJ1-2|many
TGCAGCGTTGGGGGGGCGAACTATGGCTACACCTTC
CSVGGANYGYTF
>-|TRBV4-2|TRBJ2-7|few
TGTGCCAGCAGCCAAGAGCATGGTCCCGAGCAGTACTTC
CASSQEHGPEQYF
>-|TRBV2|TRBJ1-1|many
TGTGCCAGCCCGGGAACGAACACTGAAGCTTTCTTT
CASPGTNTEAFF
>-|TRBV7-9|TRBJ2-7|many
TGTGCCAGCAGCGCCCTGGACAGAACCTACGAGCAGTACTTC
CASSALDRTYEQYF
>TRBD1|TRBV2|TRBJ1-1|many
TGTGCCAGCAGACAGGGGATCGATGGCACTGAAGCTTTCTTT
CASRQGIDGTEAFF
>-|TRBV27|TRBJ2-7|few
TGTGCCAGCAAGGACCGCGAGGGCGAGCAGTACTTC
CASKDREGEQYF
>-|TRBV5-4|TRBJ1-1|-
TGTGCCAGCAGACGAGGGCAAATTGGAAGGGGCACTGAAGCTTTCTTT
CASRRGQIGRGTEAFF
>-|TRBV7-9|TRBJ1-3|many
TGTGCCAGCAGCTTAGCGTGGCAGGCCAGCTCTGGAAACACCATATATTTT
CASSLAWQASSGNTIYF
>TRBD1|TRBV9|TRBJ1-1|-
TGTGCCAGCAGCTTCGGACAGGGAAGTCTGAGGACTGAAGCTTTCTTT
CASSFGQGSLRTEAFF
>-|TRBV7-2|TRBJ1-2|once
TGTGCCAGCAGCCCCAACCAGGGACCCTATGGCTACACCTTC
CASSPNQGPYGYTF
>TRBD1|TRBV5-1|TRBJ1-4|-
TGCGCCGGCAGCCCCCAGGGGGCGACTAATGAAAAACTGTTTTTT
CAGSPQGATNEKLFF
>-|TRBV15|TRBJ1-5|-
TGTGCCACCAGCACCAGCGGGGGAGGGGGCAATCAGCCCCAGCATTTT
CATSTSGGGGNQPQHF
>-|TRBV2|TRBJ1-1|-
TGTGCCAGCAGTTACTCGCCGAGCACTGAAGCTTTCTTT
CASSYSPSTEAFF
>-|TRBV10-3|TRBJ1-1|-
TGTGCCATCAATCCCGACAGCGCGGGGAGCACTGAAGCTTTCTTT
CAINPDSAGSTEAFF
>TRBD1|TRBV25-1|TRBJ2-7|many
TGTGCCAGCAGTGCCCCGGGACAGGGAGACGAGCAGTACTTC
CASSAPGQGDEQYF
>TRBD1|TRBV5-1|TRBJ1-4|few
TGCGCCAGCAGCTTGCGGCAACAGCGGACAGGGGACTTCGAAAAACTGTTTTTT
CASSLRQQRTGDFEKLFF
>-|TRBV7-9|TRBJ2-7|many
TGTGCCAGCACCCTCGGACCAGTCTCCTACGAGCAGTACTTC
CASTLGPVSYEQYF
>-|TRBV7-9|TRBJ1-1|-
TGTGCCAGCAGCTCTTACAGGGAAAACACTGAAGCTTTCTTT
CASSSYRENTEAFF
>-|TRBV7-2|TRBJ2-7|few
TGTGCCAGCAGCTTTTCGACAGCCCCCATCTCCTACGAGCAGTACTTC
CASSFSTAPISYEQYF
>-|TRBV25-1|TRBJ1-1|-
TGCGCCAGCAGCTTGGATGGGCCAGGGGTCACTGAAGCTTTCTTT
CASSLDGPGVTEAFF
>-|TRBV7-8|TRBJ1-4|many
TGTGCCAGCAGCCGCGGGCGATATAATGAAAAACTGTTTTTT
CASSRGRYNEKLFF
>-|TRBV2|TRBJ1-4|many
TGTGCCAGCAGTGAAGGAGGGTATGGTGAAAAACTGTTTTTT
CASSEGGYGEKLFF
>-|TRBV29-1|TRBJ2-7|-
TGCAGCACCAGGGAACAGTACGAGCAGTACTTC
CSTREQYEQYF
>TRBD1|TRBV12-3/TRBV12-4|TRBJ2-7|few
TGTGCCAGCAGTTTCGCAGGACAGGGTAGGCACGAGCAGTACTTC
CASSFAGQGRHEQYF
>-|TRBV20-1|TRBJ1-3|-
TGCAGTGCTTTCCCGGACGGAAACACCATATATTTT
CSAFPDGNTIYF
>-|TRBV6-6|TRBJ1-1|few
TGTGCCAGCTTCACCCTGGGTATACAGGGAGCTGAAGCTTTCTTT
CASFTLGIQGAEAFF
>TRBD2|TRBV12-3/TRBV12-4|TRBJ2-5|-
TGTGCCAGCAGCCCTGTGAGCGGGAGACAAGAGACCCAGTACTTC
CASSPVSGRQETQYF
>-|TRBV6-5|TRBJ1-2|-
TGTGCCATCAGTTACGTGCGGGTCCACAACTATGGCTACACCTTC
CAISYVRVHNYGYTF
>-|TRBV6-5|TRBJ1-5|few
TGTGCCAGCAGTTACGCGGGTCGGGAGCCCCAGCATTTT
CASSYAGREPQHF
>-|TRBV6-5|TRBJ1-3|few
TGTGCCAGCAGTGCACAGCGCTCTGGAAACACCATATATTTT
CASSAQRSGNTIYF
>-|TRBV4-1|TRBJ1-2|few
TGCGCCAGCAGCCAAGAGGCGCGACAGGCGTCCTATGGCTACACCTTC
CASSQEARQASYGYTF
>-|TRBV29-1|TRBJ2-7|many
TGCAGCGTTGGTAGCGGCTACGAGCAGTACTTC
CSVGSGYEQYF
>-|TRBV12-3/TRBV12-4|TRBJ2-2|-
TGTGCCAGCAGTGACTTAGAGGGCGGGGAGCTGTTTTTT
CASSDLEGGELFF
>TRBD2|TRBV29-1|TRBJ2-7|-
TGCAGCGTTCCTGGGGGACTAGCGCCATACGAGCAGTACTTC
CSVPGGLAPYEQYF
>-|TRBV7-9|TRBJ2-2|few
TGTGCCAGCATCCTCCCTCGGGATGACACCGGGGAGCTGTTTTTT
CASILPRDDTGELFF
>TRBD1|TRBV19|TRBJ1-5|-
TGTGCCAGTAGCCCGACAGGGGGCTTTCAGCCCCAGCATTTT
CASSPTGGFQPQHF
>-|TRBV2|TRBJ1-2|-
TGTGCCAGCAGCCCGGACAGCTTACCTAACTATGGCTACACCTTC
CASSPDSLPNYGYTF
>-|TRBV13|TRBJ1-6|-
TGTGCCAGCAGCCGACTGGGCTCCTATAATTCACCCCTCCACTTT
CASSRLGSYNSPLHF
>-|TRBV12-3/TRBV12-4|TRBJ1-5|many
TGTGCCAGCAGCCAGACATTGGATAGCAATCAGCCCCAGCATTTT
CASSQTLDSNQPQHF
>-|TRBV12-3/TRBV12-4|TRBJ1-1|few
TGTGCCAGCAGTCCCCTCCTGGTCACTGAAGCTTTCTTT
CASSPLLVTEAFF
>-|TRBV14|TRBJ1-1|-
TGTGCCAGCAGCCAAGAATTAGGAGGGAACACTGAAGCTTTCTTT
CASSQELGGNTEAFF